This T cell receptor beta chain stems from a study of CD8+CD57+ T cells in acquired aplastic anemia. This clonotype was seen a few times. The CDR3 loop spans 13 amino acids. Per germline, CDR1 GTSNPN and CDR2 SVGIG (reference sequence). Trimming cost V 7 bases and J 5 bases, with 14 bases left between them. According to the study, genomic DNA was the template for TCR beta VDJ and CDR3 profiling. TCRdb ran MiXCR on the reads and lists one entry per CDR3 protein. The data show about 220,000 distinct CDR3 sequences, with roughly 35% seen just once and roughly 1.1% held by the top ten. The material sequenced was sorted CD4+, CD8+, or CD8+CD57+ T cells (not recorded which) from PBMCs. The clonotype was recovered from a human donor in good health, serving as a control. This sequence joins TRBV30 and TRBJ1-4; possibly TRBD1 for D (5 bases). The CDR3: CASTIAGNEKLFF. The CDR3 nucleotides are TGTGCCTCGACAATCGCAGGGAATGAAAAACTGTTTTTT.